These T cell receptor beta chains were read from a single sample in a study of CD8 T cells in Susac syndrome. Each CDR3 protein is one row after TCRdb ran MiXCR on the immunoSEQ multiplex PCR reads. The data show some 99,000 distinct CDR3 sequences, 95% to 98% seen once. The sequencing sample was made of CD4+ T cells from PBMCs. All receptors derive from a human donor in good health. Both conserved end residues are part of each CDR3.

>TRBV11-1|TRBJ2-2
CASSSVGRGRDTGELFF
>TRBV3-1|TRBJ1-2
CASSQPGRLLYGYTF
>TRBV3-1|TRBJ1-3
CASSHGHPGQYDF
>TRBV3-1|TRBJ2-5
CASSQGPAVTSQETQYF
>TRBV6-6|TRBJ1-3
CASTSPGQGNTIYF
>TRBV4-1|TRBJ1-2
CASSQTQGAHGYTF
>TRBV28|TRBJ2-5
CATQPYQQETQYF
>TRBV7-3|TRBJ1-3
CASSDGPADTIYF
>TRBV7-9|TRBJ1-2
CASSLPTGGNGYTF
>TRBV15|TRBJ1-5
CATSRDNQPQHF
>TRBV4-1|TRBJ2-7
CASSTRQGGYEQYF
>TRBV3-1|TRBJ1-2
CASSLGQGNYGYTF
>TRBV20-1|TRBJ1-4
CSATGGAVNEKLFF
>TRBV12-3/TRBV12-4|TRBJ2-7
CASSLGRGSSEQYF
>TRBV6-5|TRBJ2-7
CATLGQTNSYEQYF
>TRBV28|TRBJ2-1
CASSSPLHNEQFF
>TRBV5-4|TRBJ2-2
CASRRTGTNTGELFF
>TRBV5-1|TRBJ1-1
CASSSTENTEAFF
>TRBV3-1|TRBJ1-2
CASSQGSVYGYTF
>TRBV2|TRBJ2-5
CASSEAVLRSTQYF
>TRBV6-5|TRBJ2-2
CASSYRWNTGELFF
>TRBV27|TRBJ2-1
CASSHRTGAHNEQFF
>TRBV27|TRBJ1-2
CASSWGRGTYGYTF
>TRBV3-1|TRBJ2-5
CASSQVTSGMGQYF
>TRBV29-1|TRBJ1-2
CSVPLTPGADPRGYTF
>TRBV2|TRBJ2-4
CASSAFGNIQYF
>TRBV5-1|TRBJ2-1
CASSLGFTDEQFF
>TRBV28|TRBJ1-4
CASRGGRRNEKLFF
>TRBV2|TRBJ2-7
CASSEAQPLEQYF
>TRBV23-1|TRBJ2-4
CASKTSGPGGDIQYF
>TRBV11-2|TRBJ2-2
CASSYHYPGLQRTGELFF
>TRBV28|TRBJ2-3
CASSPTPGDTQYF
>TRBV28|TRBJ2-1
CASSLGGEQFF
>TRBV7-2|TRBJ2-7
CASSPRGLAGGVEQYF
>TRBV5-6|TRBJ2-7
CASSGLAGGPTYEQYF
>TRBV3-1|TRBJ2-7
CASSQVYRASYEQYF
>TRBV5-4|TRBJ2-5
CASSLATTQETQYF
>TRBV15|TRBJ1-5
CATSRDRGGHSQPQHF
>TRBV30|TRBJ2-3
CAWSSDDTQYF
>TRBV28|TRBJ2-7
CATWTGTEQYF
>TRBV7-8|TRBJ2-1
CASSLGRSSANNEQFF
>TRBV5-1|TRBJ1-1
CASSLGGQEDEAFF